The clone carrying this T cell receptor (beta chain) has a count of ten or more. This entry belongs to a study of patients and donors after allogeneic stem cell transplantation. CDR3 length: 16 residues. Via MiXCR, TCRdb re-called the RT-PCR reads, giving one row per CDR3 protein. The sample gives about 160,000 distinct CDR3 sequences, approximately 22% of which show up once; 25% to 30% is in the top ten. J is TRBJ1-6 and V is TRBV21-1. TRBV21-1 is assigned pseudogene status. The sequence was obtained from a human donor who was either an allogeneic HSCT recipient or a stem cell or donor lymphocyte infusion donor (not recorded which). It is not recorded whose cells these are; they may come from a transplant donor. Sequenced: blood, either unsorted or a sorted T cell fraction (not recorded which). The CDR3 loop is CASSKFQEHYNSPLHF. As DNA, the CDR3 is TGTGCCAGCAGCAAATTCCAGGAGCACTATAATTCACCCCTCCACTTT.